The 3 T cell receptor beta chains given below trace back to one sample, sequenced in a study of blood T cell repertoires in COVID-19. Libraries were prepared by immunoSEQ multiplex PCR; TCRdb keeps only in-frame clonotypes and omits some of them. The sample carries more than 300,000 clones, roughly 86% recorded once. Sample: peripheral blood. The receptors were gathered from a woman aged 25 to 39 with COVID-19, enrolled during active disease.

This clone appeared a few times. The rearrangement links TRBV2 to TRBJ1-2, with D tentatively TRBD1 (6 bases). V dropped 2 bases and J dropped 7 bases, with 17 bases sitting between them. The CDR3 is 15 amino acids. From germline, CDR1 is SNHLY and CDR2 FYNNEI. The DNA for the CDR3 is TGTGCCAGCAGTGAATTGAGGGGGAAACGGGGTGGCTACACCTTC. Protein product: CASSELRGKRGGYTF. Filled out from reference TRBV2 and TRBJ1-2, the complete variable domain reads EPEVTQTPSHQVTQMGQEVILRCVPISNHLYFYWYRQILGQKVEFLVSFYNNEISEKSEIFDDQFSVERPDGSNFTLKIRSTKLEDSAMYFCASSELRGKRGGYTFGSGTRLTVV.

This chain uses TRBV19 with TRBJ2-2; D perhaps matches TRBD2 (6 bases). The CDR3 spans 16 residues. The V end lost 3 bases, the J end lost 0 bases, and 11 bases lay between the germline ends. Germline lookup yields CDR1 LNHDA and CDR2 SQIVND (reference sequence). CDR3 coding DNA: TGTGCCAGTAGTATCCCGGGACTTACGAACACCGGGGAGCTGTTTTTT. It encodes CASSIPGLTNTGELFF.

The chain links TRBV7-9 to TRBJ1-2; 10 bases match TRBD1. V gave up 1 base and J gave up 6 bases; unmatched junction bases: 5. The CDR3 loop spans 15 amino acids. Germline V gene data show CDR1 as SEHNR and CDR2 as FQNEAQ (reference sequence). CDR3 region: CASSLGEGTGDGYTF. The CDR3 nucleotides are TGTGCCAGCAGCTTAGGAGAAGGGACAGGGGATGGCTACACCTTC.